The 4 T cell receptor beta chains given below trace back to one sample, sequenced in a study of cytomegalovirus exposure and HLA in healthy donors. PCR amplification relied on 60 Vbeta primers (plus 13 Jbeta primers). Assay: immunoSEQ multiplex PCR; the TCRdb copy retains only in-frame clones and omits some. In the table there are 150,000 to 200,000 clones, around 62% of which are singletons. The sequenced sample was PBMCs. The receptors stem from a man in his forties in good health and CMV-seronegative.

The count of this clone is one. The chain is built from TRBV7-2 and TRBJ2-2; 9 nucleotides line up with TRBD2. CDR3 size: 16 residues. CDR1 and CDR2 (germline): SGHTA, FQGNSA. V lost 1 base and J lost 7; bases outside the gene matches: 7. The CDR3 spells CASSLGLRGGFGELFF. In DNA, the CDR3 is TGTGCCAGCAGCTTAGGGCTGCGGGGGGGCTTCGGGGAGCTGTTTTTT.

The chain links TRBV19 to TRBJ1-1, with a possible D match to TRBD1 (6 bases). With 8 bases removed from V and 0 bases from J, the gap between germline ends came to 19 bases. The CDR3 sequence is 16 residues long. The germline CDR1 and CDR2 sequences are LNHDA and SQIVND (reference sequence). CDR3 sequence (DNA): TGTGCCAGTTCCACGCTGGGGGGGGCCCTGAACACTGAAGCTTTCTTT. Translation gives CASSTLGGALNTEAFF.

The chain has TRBV5-1 and TRBJ2-7, with D uncertain. This CDR3 is built from 15 residues. Trimming removed 4 bases at V and 3 bases at J, with 17 bases between. CDR1 and CDR2 from the germline V gene are SGHRS and YFSETQ. The CDR3 coding sequence is TGCGCCAGCAGCCCAACCGACAAGGTCGGCTACGAGCAGTACTTC. Its protein is CASSPTDKVGYEQYF.

This clone was picked up many times. The chain has TRBV6-4 and TRBJ1-1; TRBD1 matches at 11 bases. Trimming removed 4 bases from V and 4 bases from J; junction bases left unmatched: 5. In germline, CDR1 is MRHNA, CDR2 SNTAGT. The CDR3 extends over 15 amino acids. CDR3 coding DNA: TGTGCCAGCAGTGCGAAAGGACAGGGGGCCACTGAAGCTTTCTTT. Encoded protein: CASSAKGQGATEAFF.